This entry lists 21 T cell receptor beta chains sequenced from one sample in a study of glioma-infiltrating T cells after dendritic cell vaccination listed by TCRdb under 2016. The library relied on the immunoSEQ multiplex PCR assay. The immuneACCESS repertoire file appears here via TCRdb, limited to in-frame rearrangements. These files lack a portion of the clones; in checked studies, under half of the deficit traces to unresolved V genes, and the cause of the others is not known. The sample data list roughly 85,000 clones, and 85% of these were observed just once. 8.5% of the sample comes from the top ten. What this sample's time point label stands for: after dendritic cell vaccination, including at tumor progression/relapse. The source was blood, collected after dendritic cell vaccination. The receptors here all came from a human donor with glioblastoma.

V gene TRBV28 combines with J gene TRBJ1-2; weak D call: TRBD1 (6 bases). CDR1 and CDR2 from the germline V gene are MDHEN and SYDVKM. There are 17 residues in the CDR3. Trimming shortened V by 5 bases and J by 5 bases, and 24 bases separated the two germline ends. In DNA form, the CDR3 reads TGTGCCAGCAGTGGGAACAGGGAAAGCCTTACCTATTATGGCTACACCTTC. It codes for CASSGNRESLTYYGYTF.

CDR3 nucleotide sequence: TGTGCCAGCAGCTCGGTAGCGGGAGTAGGTACGCAGTATTTT. It codes for CASSSVAGVGTQYF. The chain has TRBV7-2 and TRBJ2-3; 9 bases map to TRBD2. This CDR3 is 14 amino acids long. V was pared by 4 bases and J by 8 bases, with 7 bases of the junction left unmatched. The germline CDR1 and CDR2 sequences are SGHTA and FQGNSA.

The V and J genes are TRBV7-3 and TRBJ2-1; TRBD2 matches 7 bases. CDR3 size: 16 residues. With 5 bases clipped from V and 0 bases from J, the junction kept 7 bases outside the gene matches. Germline V gene data show CDR1 as SGHTA and CDR2 as FQGTGA. CDR3 protein: CASSLGRTSSYNEQFF. The DNA of the CDR3 is TGTGCCAGCAGCCTCGGGAGGACTAGCTCCTACAATGAGCAGTTCTTC.

J is TRBJ1-2 and V is TRBV2; unclear D gene. The CDR3 has 13 amino acids. Deletions cut 4 bases from V and 5 bases from J, with 11 bases between. CDR1 SNHLY and CDR2 FYNNEI come from the germline V gene. The CDR3 here is CASSGGVGYGYTF. CDR3 bases: TGTGCCAGCAGTGGCGGGGTCGGATATGGCTACACCTTC.

The chain combines TRBV6-1 with TRBJ2-7, with 7 bases matching TRBD2. The CDR3 length is 16 residues. The germline V gene has CDR1 MNHNS and CDR2 SASEGT. The ends lost 4 bases at V and 4 bases at J; junction bases unmatched: 13. The DNA of the CDR3 is TGTGCCAGCAGTGTAGGTCTGCCTAGCGGACTATACGAGCAGTACTTC. This encodes CASSVGLPSGLYEQYF.

This chain joins TRBV4-1 and TRBJ1-4; D remains ambiguous. This CDR3 is built from 17 residues. Per germline, CDR1 MGHRA and CDR2 YSYEKL. The V end was cut by 0 bases, the J end by 5 bases, with 16 bases between. The CDR3 protein is CASSQDPPLRGNEKLFF. The CDR3 DNA sequence: TGCGCCAGCAGCCAAGATCCACCCCTTAGAGGGAATGAAAAACTGTTTTTT.

The chain uses TRBV7-8 and TRBJ1-5; 10 bases map to TRBD1. Per the germline V gene, CDR1 is SGHVS and CDR2 is FQNEAQ. With V trimmed by 5 bases and J by 2 bases, 12 bases remained unmatched. The CDR3 runs 18 residues. CDR3 DNA sequence: TGTGCCAGCAGCGCCCGACAGGGGGCTTTGGCTGGCAATCAGCCCCAGCATTTT. Protein: CASSARQGALAGNQPQHF.

The chain employs TRBV2 and TRBJ2-7; TRBD1 is a possible D gene (6 bases). The CDR3 is 13 amino acids. Germline V gene sequence: CDR1 SNHLY, CDR2 FYNNEI. Trimming took 7 bases from V and 2 from J, leaving 12 bases between them. Here the CDR3 reads CASTLDRTYEQYF. CDR3 DNA sequence: TGTGCCAGCACTTTAGACAGGACCTACGAGCAGTACTTC.

The gene calls are TRBV28 and TRBJ2-7, with a tentative D call TRBD2 (8 bases). Per the germline V gene, CDR1 is MDHEN and CDR2 is SYDVKM. This CDR3 region has 14 residues. Between the trimmed V and J ends, which lost 8 bases and 2 bases, there was a span of 16 bases. Here the CDR3 reads CASAGGGTAYEQYF. For the CDR3, the DNA is TGTGCCAGCGCCGGGGGGGGGACAGCCTACGAGCAGTACTTC.

The chain carries TRBV27 and TRBJ1-2, with a possible D match to TRBD1 (6 bases). CDR1 is MNHEY, CDR2 SMNVEV, per germline (reference sequence). The CDR3 totals 13 residues. The ends were cut back, 5 bases at V and 4 bases at J, with 11 bases in the middle. CDR3 sequence reads: CASSPQGLYGYTF. The CDR3 DNA reads TGTGCCAGCAGTCCACAGGGTCTCTATGGCTACACCTTC.

The chain combines TRBV18 with TRBJ1-5, with D perhaps matching TRBD1 (6 bases). V lost 1 base and J 5 bases, leaving 15 bases between the germline ends. The V gene's germline CDR1 is KGHSH and CDR2 LQKENI. This CDR3 is 16 amino acids long. The CDR3 nucleotides are TGTGCCAGCTCACCACGGGGCAGGGGAAGAGATCAGCCCCAGCATTTT. Translating gives CASSPRGRGRDQPQHF. The full variable domain, completed using reference TRBV18 and TRBJ1-5, is NAGVMQNPRHLVRRRGQEARLRCSPMKGHSHVYWYRQLPEEGLKFMVYLQKENIIDESGMPKERFSAEFPKEGPSILRIQQVVRGDSAAYFCASSPRGRGRDQPQHFGDGTRLSIL.

This clone was observed a handful of times. The genes are TRBV4-3 and TRBJ1-4; tentative D call: TRBD1 (5 bases). The CDR3 consists of 18 residues. Germline assignment: CDR1 LGHNA and CDR2 YSLEER. V was pared by 0 bases and J by 7 bases, with 21 bases between. CDR3: CASSQDISRGGVSEKLFF. The CDR3 DNA follows: TGCGCCAGCAGCCAAGATATATCCCGGGGGGGGGTTAGTGAAAAACTGTTTTTT.

The rearrangement uses TRBV30 and TRBJ1-5; no clear D. V gave up 1 base and J gave up 3 bases, with 7 bases separating them. The length of the CDR3 is 13 residues. The germline gives CDR1 GTSNPN, CDR2 SVGIG (reference sequence). The CDR3 spells CAWSAENNQPQHF. In DNA form, the CDR3 reads TGTGCCTGGAGTGCAGAAAACAATCAGCCCCAGCATTTT.

The chain carries TRBV27 and TRBJ2-7, with D uncertain. V lost 0 bases and J 2 bases, leaving 8 bases between the germline ends. The CDR3 has 14 amino acids. Germline assignment: CDR1 MNHEY and CDR2 SMNVEV (reference sequence). The CDR3 DNA reads TGTGCCAGCAGTTTATCGAACTACCCCTACGAGCAGTACTTC. Its protein product is CASSLSNYPYEQYF.

The rearrangement uses TRBV7-9 and TRBJ2-5; 10 nucleotides agree with TRBD1. V trimming: 7 bases; J trimming: 5 bases; junction bases outside the gene matches: 4. The CDR3 extends over 13 amino acids. Per germline, CDR1 SEHNR and CDR2 FQNEAQ (reference sequence). The CDR3 DNA is TGTGCCAGCACGGGACAGGGGATGGAGACCCAGTACTTC. This gives the protein CASTGQGMETQYF.

This chain uses TRBV18 with TRBJ2-5, with TRBD1 identical over 7 bases. With V trimmed by 2 bases and J by 6 bases, 9 bases remained unmatched. Germline V gives CDR1 KGHSH, CDR2 LQKENI. The CDR3 extends over 15 amino acids. The CDR3 region is CASSPSQQGPKTQYF. The CDR3, as DNA: TGTGCCAGCTCACCATCTCAACAGGGGCCGAAGACCCAGTACTTC.

The V and J genes are TRBV5-4 and TRBJ2-6, with TRBD1 matching over 10 bases. The germline V gene encodes CDR1 SGHNT and CDR2 YYREEE (reference sequence). The V and J ends lost 4 bases and 0 bases, in that order; junction bases with no gene match: 4. This CDR3 has 17 residues. Written as DNA, the CDR3 is TGTGCCAGCAGCGTGGACAGGGGGGCCTCTGGGGCCAACGTCCTGACTTTC. Amino acid sequence: CASSVDRGASGANVLTF.

The V and J genes are TRBV6-5 and TRBJ2-5; 7 bases map to TRBD1. This CDR3 spans 15 amino acids. V lost 4 bases, J lost 5 bases, and 10 bases stayed unmatched. From germline, CDR1 is MNHEY and CDR2 SVGAGI. The CDR3 loop is CASSLDRFQVETQYF. In DNA form, the CDR3 reads TGTGCCAGCAGTTTGGACAGGTTTCAGGTCGAGACCCAGTACTTC.

This chain connects TRBV27 to TRBJ1-4; no clear D. Germline CDR1 MNHEY, CDR2 SMNVEV (reference sequence). The CDR3 runs to 14 residues. Trimming cost V 3 bases and J 2 bases, with 7 bases left between them. The CDR3 nucleotides read TGTGCCAGCAGTTTCGGGTATACTAATGAAAAACTGTTTTTT. Translating it yields CASSFGYTNEKLFF. The whole variable domain, remainder taken from reference TRBV27 and TRBJ1-4, is EAQVTQNPRYLITVTGKKLTVTCSQNMNHEYMSWYRQDPGLGLRQIYYSMNVEVTDKGDVPEGYKVSRKEKRNFPLILESPSPNQTSLYFCASSFGYTNEKLFFGSGTQLSVL.

This clone has just a few counts. A read error may explain this, as a much larger clone is one base away. The V call is TRBV7-6, the J call TRBJ1-1, with D possibly matching TRBD1 (6 bases). This CDR3 contains 13 residues. V was trimmed by 5 bases and J by 3 bases, leaving 10 bases between them. Germline loops: CDR1 SGHVS, CDR2 FNYEAQ. As DNA, the CDR3 is TGTGCCAGCAGCGACCAGGGGTACACTGAAGCTTTCTTT. This codes for CASSDQGYTEAFF.

V and J are TRBV5-1 and TRBJ1-1; TRBD1 aligns across 7 bases. The germline V gene encodes CDR1 SGHRS and CDR2 YFSETQ. The CDR3 loop spans 16 amino acids. The J segment lost 1 base and the V segment lost 0 bases, leaving 6 bases of the junction unmatched. In nucleotides, the CDR3 is TGCGCCAGCAGCTTGGACCCCGCAGGGGGGAACACTGAAGCTTTCTTT. Translation gives CASSLDPAGGNTEAFF. Drawing the rest from reference TRBV5-1 and TRBJ1-1, the complete variable domain is KAGVTQTPRYLIKTRGQQVTLSCSPISGHRSVSWYQQTPGQGLQFLFEYFSETQRNKGNFPGRFSGRQFSNSRSEMNVSTLELGDSALYLCASSLDPAGGNTEAFFGQGTRLTVV.